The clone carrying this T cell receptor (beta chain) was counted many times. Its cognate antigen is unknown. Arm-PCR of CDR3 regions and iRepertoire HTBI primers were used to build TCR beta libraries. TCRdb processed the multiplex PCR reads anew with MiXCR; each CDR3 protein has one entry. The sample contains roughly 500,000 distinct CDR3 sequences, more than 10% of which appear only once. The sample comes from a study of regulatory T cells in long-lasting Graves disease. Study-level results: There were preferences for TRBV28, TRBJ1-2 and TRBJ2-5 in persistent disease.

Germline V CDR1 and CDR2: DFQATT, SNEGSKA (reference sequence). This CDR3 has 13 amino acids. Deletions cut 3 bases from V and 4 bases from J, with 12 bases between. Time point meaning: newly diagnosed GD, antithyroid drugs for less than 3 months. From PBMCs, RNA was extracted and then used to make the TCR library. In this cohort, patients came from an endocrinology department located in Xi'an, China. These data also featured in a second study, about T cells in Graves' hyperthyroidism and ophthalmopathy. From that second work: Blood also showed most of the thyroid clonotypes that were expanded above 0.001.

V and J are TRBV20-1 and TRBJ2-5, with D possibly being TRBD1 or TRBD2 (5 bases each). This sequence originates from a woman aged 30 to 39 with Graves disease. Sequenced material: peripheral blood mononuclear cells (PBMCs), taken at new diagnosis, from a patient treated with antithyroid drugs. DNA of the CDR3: TGCAGTGCTAGTCCGGCAGGGAGAGAGACCCAGTACTTC. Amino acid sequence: CSASPAGRETQYF.